This TCR beta chain was documented in a study of blood T cell repertoires in COVID-19 (dated by TCRdb to 2018 to 2020). Background for the entire study: The collaborator samples originated in the United States, Italy and Spain and spanned the acute and convalescent phases of COVID-19. The prospective study material was composed of cDNA or gDNA derived from T cells, B-cell-depleted T cells, or PBMCs. Subjects who had been exposed to COVID-19, were actively infected with it, or had recovered from it provided the deeply sampled blood TCRbeta repertoires that made up the dataset. The repertoires were released in a freely available public database meant as a resource for research on the immune response to SARS-CoV-2. Samples were obtained from the ongoing ImmuneRACE study (first 160 participants) and from about 1,300 subjects provided by 6 global collaborators. A de-identified subject ID, COVID-19 status, age in years and sex were almost always included in the sample metadata. Where available, HLA class I and class II types were obtained from metadata supplied by the sample provider rather than from assay-based typing.

Of note for this clone: No antigen is known for it. Nothing much larger sits one base from this clone, and base qualities are not available.

Summary of the overall study and its limitations: The amount of clinical and demographic metadata varied by source and participant and was provided uncurated.

TCRbeta CDR3 regions were amplified from genomic DNA by means of the immunoSEQ Assay, a bias-controlled multiplex PCR. The original methods were these. The number of nucleated cells in each sample was estimated by amplification of reference gene primers within the assay. To quantify the absolute abundance of each unique TCRbeta CDR3 rearrangement, sequence reads were collapsed and filtered. For each sample, productive Simpson clonality was calculated by taking the square root of Simpson's diversity index across productive rearrangements. Imported from immuneACCESS, the table was reduced by TCRdb to in-frame sequences with V and J called. These copies leave out some clones; in studies compared against another copy, an unresolved V gene accounts for under half, and the cause of the remainder is not known. The V and J calls and the clone size are those of that table, but D and trimming were determined from the DNA. The sample table holds around 180,000 clones, of which about 85% were seen once. Around 9.5% of the sample is in the top ten clones.

The collaborating institutions used their own protocols to collect whole blood in K2EDTA tubes. For TCRbeta analysis, collaborators shipped samples in one of three forms: frozen whole blood, isolated PBMCs, or DNA extracted from either of those sample types. V and J are trimmed by 4 bases and 4 bases, and the gene matches miss 8 bases of the junction. Including the terminal cysteine and phenylalanine, the CDR3 comprises 17 residues. Just CDR3 DNA is preserved here, 51 bases in frame from base 1. Sequences SEHNR (CDR1) and FQNEAQ (CDR2) are obtained from the germline V gene (reference sequence). Sequenced material: peripheral blood. The V and J segments used are TRBV7-9 and TRBJ2-2, and 11 junctional nucleotides match TRBD1. The receptor was derived from an elderly woman with acute or convalescent COVID-19. DNA sequence: TGTGCCAGCAGCTCCCGTACCGGACAGGGGGCCACCGGGGAGCTGTTTTTT. This gives the protein CASSSRTGQGATGELFF. The reference TRBV7-9 and TRBJ2-2 proteins fill in what lies around the CDR3, so the full variable domain reads DTGVSQNPRHKITKRGQNVTFRCDPISEHNRLYWYRQTLGQGPEFLTYFQNEAQLEKSRLLSDRFSAERPKGSFSTLEIQRTEQGDSAMYLCASSSRTGQGATGELFFGEGSRLTVL.